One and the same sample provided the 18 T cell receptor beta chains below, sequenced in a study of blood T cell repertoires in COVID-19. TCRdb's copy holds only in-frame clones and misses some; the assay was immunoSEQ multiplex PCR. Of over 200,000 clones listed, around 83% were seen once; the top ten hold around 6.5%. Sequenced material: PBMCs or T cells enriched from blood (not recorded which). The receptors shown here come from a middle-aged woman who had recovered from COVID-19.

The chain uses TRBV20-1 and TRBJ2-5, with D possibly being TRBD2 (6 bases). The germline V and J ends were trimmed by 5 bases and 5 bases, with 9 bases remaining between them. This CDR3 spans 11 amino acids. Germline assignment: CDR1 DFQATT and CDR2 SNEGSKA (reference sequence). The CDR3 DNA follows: TGCAGTGCTGAACGGGGGGAGACCCAGTACTTC. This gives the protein CSAERGETQYF.

This CDR3 is CASSFGHIYPGANVLTF. CDR3 DNA: TGTGCCAGCAGCTTCGGTCATATCTACCCTGGGGCCAACGTCCTGACTTTC. This chain uses TRBV5-5 with TRBJ2-6; no reliable D call. V dropped 2 bases and J dropped 2 bases, with 14 bases sitting between them. Germline CDR1 and CDR2: SGHKS and YYEKEE (reference sequence). This CDR3 spans 17 amino acids. Together with reference TRBV5-5 and TRBJ2-6, the CDR3 gives the full variable domain: DAGVTQSPTHLIKTRGQQVTLRCSPISGHKSVSWYQQVLGQGPQFIFQYYEKEERGRGNFPDRFSARQFPNYSSELNVNALLLGDSALYLCASSFGHIYPGANVLTFGAGSRLTVL.

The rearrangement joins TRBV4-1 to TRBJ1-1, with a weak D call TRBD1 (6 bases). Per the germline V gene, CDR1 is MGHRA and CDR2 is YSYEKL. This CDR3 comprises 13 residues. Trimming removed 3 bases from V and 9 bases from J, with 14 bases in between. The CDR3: CASSQGTPGKAFF. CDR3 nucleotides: TGCGCCAGCAGCCAGGGGACACCGGGGAAAGCTTTCTTT.

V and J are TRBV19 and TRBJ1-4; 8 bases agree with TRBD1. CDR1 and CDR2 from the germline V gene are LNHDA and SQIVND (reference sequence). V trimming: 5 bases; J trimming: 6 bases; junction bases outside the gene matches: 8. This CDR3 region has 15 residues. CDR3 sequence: CASSGQGTEDEKLFF. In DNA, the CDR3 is TGTGCCAGTAGTGGACAGGGAACGGAGGATGAAAAACTGTTTTTT. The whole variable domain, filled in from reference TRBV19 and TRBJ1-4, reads DGGITQSPKYLFRKEGQNVTLSCEQNLNHDAMYWYRQDPGQGLRLIYYSQIVNDFQKGDIAEGYSVSREKKESFPLTVTSAQKNPTAFYLCASSGQGTEDEKLFFGSGTQLSVL.

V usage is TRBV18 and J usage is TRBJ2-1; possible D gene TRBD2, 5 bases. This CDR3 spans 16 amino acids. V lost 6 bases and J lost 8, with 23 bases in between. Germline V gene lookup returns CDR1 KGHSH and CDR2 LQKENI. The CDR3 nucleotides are TGTGCCAGCTCTCCCGCCGGACTGGCCCTAGGCGATGAGCAGTTCTTC. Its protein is CASSPAGLALGDEQFF.

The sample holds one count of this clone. CDR3 sequence: CASSSQIEAFF. CDR3 in DNA: TGCGCCAGCAGCTCCCAGATTGAAGCTTTCTTT. This sequence joins TRBV5-1 and TRBJ1-1, with unresolved D. Trimming stripped 3 bases from V and 7 bases from J, with 7 bases between. Germline V gene lookup returns CDR1 SGHRS and CDR2 YFSETQ. The CDR3 is 11 residues long.

CDR3 sequence (DNA): TGTGCCTGGAGTAGACAGGGCGAGATCTACGAGCAGTACTTC. Protein sequence: CAWSRQGEIYEQYF. J is TRBJ2-7 and V is TRBV30; 7 nucleotides line up with TRBD1. The germline V gene has CDR1 GTSNPN and CDR2 SVGIG (reference sequence). This CDR3 region has 14 residues. The V segment lost 2 bases and the J segment 3 bases; nucleotides outside the gene matches: 7. Complete variable domain (other parts from reference TRBV30 and TRBJ2-7): SQTIHQWPATLVQPVGSPLSLECTVEGTSNPNLYWYRQAAGRGLQLLFYSVGIGQISSEVPQNLSASRPQDRQFILSSKKLLLSDSGFYLCAWSRQGEIYEQYFGPGTRLTVT.

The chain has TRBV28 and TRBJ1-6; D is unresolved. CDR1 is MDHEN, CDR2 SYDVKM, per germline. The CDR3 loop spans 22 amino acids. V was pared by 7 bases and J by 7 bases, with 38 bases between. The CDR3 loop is CASTLQVQVNEGFGMGNSPLHF. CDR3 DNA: TGTGCCAGCACCCTCCAGGTTCAGGTGAACGAAGGGTTCGGGATGGGGAATTCACCCCTCCACTTT.

The CDR3 spells CASSLGQGWEPQHF. CDR3 nucleotide sequence: TGTGCCAGCAGCTTAGGACAGGGATGGGAGCCCCAGCATTTT. This chain links TRBV7-2 with TRBJ1-5, with 7 bases that match TRBD1. The CDR3 is made up of 14 amino acids. The germline V gene encodes CDR1 SGHTA and CDR2 FQGNSA. The trim removed 1 base at V and 8 bases at J, leaving 5 bases unmatched.

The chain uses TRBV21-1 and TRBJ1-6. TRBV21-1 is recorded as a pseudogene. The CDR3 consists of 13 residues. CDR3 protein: CASSFRNEAPLHF. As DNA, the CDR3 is TGTGCCAGCAGCTTCCGCAATGAGGCACCCCTCCACTTT.

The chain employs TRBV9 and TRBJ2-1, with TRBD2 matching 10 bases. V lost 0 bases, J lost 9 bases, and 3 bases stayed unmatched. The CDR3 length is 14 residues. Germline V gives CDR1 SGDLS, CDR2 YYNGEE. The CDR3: CASSVGAGGGEQFF. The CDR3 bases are TGTGCCAGCAGCGTAGGAGCGGGAGGGGGTGAGCAGTTCTTC. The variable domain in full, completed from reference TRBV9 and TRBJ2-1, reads DSGVTQTPKHLITATGQRVTLRCSPRSGDLSVYWYQQSLDQGLQFLIQYYNGEERAKGNILERFSAQQFPDLHSELNLSSLELGDSALYFCASSVGAGGGEQFFGPGTRLTVL.

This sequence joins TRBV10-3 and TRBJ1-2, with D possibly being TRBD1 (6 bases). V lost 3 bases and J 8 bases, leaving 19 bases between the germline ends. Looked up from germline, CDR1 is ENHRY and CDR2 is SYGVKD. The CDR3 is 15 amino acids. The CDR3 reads CAISEPGHSVRGYTF. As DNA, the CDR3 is TGTGCCATCAGTGAACCGGGACACTCAGTCCGGGGCTACACCTTC.

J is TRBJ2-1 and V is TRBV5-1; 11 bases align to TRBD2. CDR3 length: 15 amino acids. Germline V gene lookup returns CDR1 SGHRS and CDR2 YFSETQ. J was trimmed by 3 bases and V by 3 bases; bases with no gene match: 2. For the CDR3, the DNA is TGCGCCAGCAGCTACGGGACTAGCGGCTACAATGAGCAGTTCTTC. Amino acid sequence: CASSYGTSGYNEQFF.

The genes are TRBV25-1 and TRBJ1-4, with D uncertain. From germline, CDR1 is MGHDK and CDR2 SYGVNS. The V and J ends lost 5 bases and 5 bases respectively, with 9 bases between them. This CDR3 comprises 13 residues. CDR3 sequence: CASSYRRNEKLFF. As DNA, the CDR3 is TGTGCCAGCAGTTATAGGAGGAATGAAAAACTGTTTTTT. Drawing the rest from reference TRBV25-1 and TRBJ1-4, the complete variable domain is EADIYQTPRYLVIGTGKKITLECSQTMGHDKMYWYQQDPGMELHLIHYSYGVNSTEKGDLSSESTVSRIRTEHFPLTLESARPSHTSQYLCASSYRRNEKLFFGSGTQLSVL.

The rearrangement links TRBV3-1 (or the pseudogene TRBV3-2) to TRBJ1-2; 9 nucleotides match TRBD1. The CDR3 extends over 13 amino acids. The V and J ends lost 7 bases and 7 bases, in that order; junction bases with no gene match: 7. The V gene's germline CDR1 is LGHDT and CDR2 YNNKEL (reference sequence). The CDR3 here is CASMGTGSGGYTF. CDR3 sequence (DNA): TGTGCCAGCATGGGGACAGGGAGCGGTGGCTACACCTTC.

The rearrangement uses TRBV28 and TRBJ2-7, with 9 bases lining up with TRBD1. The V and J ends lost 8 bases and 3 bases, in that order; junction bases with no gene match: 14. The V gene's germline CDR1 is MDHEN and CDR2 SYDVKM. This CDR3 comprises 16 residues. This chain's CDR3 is CASGDVGQGPNYEQYF. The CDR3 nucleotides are TGTGCCAGCGGGGATGTGGGACAGGGACCTAACTACGAGCAGTACTTC.

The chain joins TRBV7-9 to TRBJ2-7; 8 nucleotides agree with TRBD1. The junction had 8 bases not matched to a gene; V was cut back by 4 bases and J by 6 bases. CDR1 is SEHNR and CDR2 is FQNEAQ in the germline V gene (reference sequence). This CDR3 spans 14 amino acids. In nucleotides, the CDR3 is TGTGCCAGCAGCTCCGGGACAGGTGCCCCCGAGCAGTACTTC. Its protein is CASSSGTGAPEQYF.

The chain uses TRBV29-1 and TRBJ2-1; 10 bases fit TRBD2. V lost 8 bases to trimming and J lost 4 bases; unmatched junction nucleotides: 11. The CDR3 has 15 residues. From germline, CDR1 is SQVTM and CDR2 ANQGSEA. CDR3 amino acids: CSSVGGTSAYNEQFF. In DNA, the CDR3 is TGCAGCTCTGTGGGCGGGACTAGCGCGTACAATGAGCAGTTCTTC.